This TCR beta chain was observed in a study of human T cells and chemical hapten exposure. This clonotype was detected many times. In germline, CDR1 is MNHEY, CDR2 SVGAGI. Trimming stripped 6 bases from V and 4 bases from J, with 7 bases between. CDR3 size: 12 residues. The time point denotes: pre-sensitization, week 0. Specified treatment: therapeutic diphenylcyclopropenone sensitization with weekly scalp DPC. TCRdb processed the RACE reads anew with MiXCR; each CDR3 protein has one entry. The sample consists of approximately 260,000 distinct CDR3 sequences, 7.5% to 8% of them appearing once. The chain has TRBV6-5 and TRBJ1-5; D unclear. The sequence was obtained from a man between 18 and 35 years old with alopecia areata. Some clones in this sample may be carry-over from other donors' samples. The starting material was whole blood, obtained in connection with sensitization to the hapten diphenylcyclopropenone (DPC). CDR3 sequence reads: CASSRINQPQHF. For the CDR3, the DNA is TGTGCCAGCAGCCGTATTAATCAGCCCCAGCATTTT.